The 10 T cell receptor beta chains listed next were all sequenced from one sample in a study of T cell responses to AZD1222 COVID-19 vaccine. TCRdb's copy holds only in-frame clones and misses some; the assay was immunoSEQ multiplex PCR. Counted here are about 160,000 clones, around 95% occurring once; the ten biggest clones make up about 1.3%. The sequenced sample was peripheral blood, obtained on day 0 of AZD1222 vaccination. Source of these receptors: an adult in good health.

The V gene is TRBV5-4, the J gene TRBJ1-4; D is perhaps TRBD1 (5 bases). The CDR3 is 15 amino acids. Germline V gives CDR1 SGHNT, CDR2 YYREEE (reference sequence). Trimming shortened V by 0 bases and J by 7 bases, and 13 bases separated the two germline ends. The CDR3 bases are TGTGCCAGCAGCTTGGAATGGGGGATCGGTGAAAAACTGTTTTTT. Its protein is CASSLEWGIGEKLFF.

This clone was seen once. V is TRBV9 and J is TRBJ1-1, with TRBD1 identical over 7 bases. There are 17 residues in the CDR3. Germline-derived CDR1 and CDR2 are SGDLS and YYNGEE. With 0 bases clipped from V and 6 bases from J, the junction kept 14 bases outside the gene matches. The CDR3 protein is CASSVGQGSGLNAEAFF. CDR3 nucleotide sequence: TGTGCCAGCAGCGTAGGACAGGGCAGCGGTCTGAATGCTGAAGCTTTCTTT.

This chain links TRBV10-3 with TRBJ1-6; 7 bases are shared with TRBD1. Germline values: CDR1 ENHRY, CDR2 SYGVKD. This CDR3 has 16 residues. V was pared by 2 bases and J by 6 bases, with 7 bases of the junction left unmatched. CDR3 protein: CAISESKGAPNSPLHF. As DNA, the CDR3 is TGTGCCATCAGTGAGAGCAAGGGGGCGCCTAATTCACCCCTCCACTTT.

The gene calls are TRBV3-1 (or the pseudogene TRBV3-2) and TRBJ1-5; 8 bases fit TRBD1. Looked up from germline, CDR1 is LGHDT and CDR2 is YNNKEL (reference sequence). The junction had 3 bases not matched to a gene; V was cut back by 1 base and J by 7 bases. CDR3 length: 14 residues. DNA for the CDR3: TGTGCCAGCAGCCAAGGACAGGGGAGCCAGCCCCAGCATTTT. It encodes CASSQGQGSQPQHF.

The rearrangement joins TRBV3-1 (or the pseudogene TRBV3-2) to TRBJ2-3; D is uncertain. Germline CDR1 reads LGHDT; CDR2 reads YNNKEL (reference sequence). Deletions cut 1 base from V and 1 base from J, with 6 bases between. The CDR3 has 14 amino acids. In DNA form, the CDR3 reads TGTGCCAGCAGCCAAGGTACAGGCACAGATACGCAGTATTTT. It codes for CASSQGTGTDTQYF.

The genes are TRBV7-9 and TRBJ2-2; tentatively, D is TRBD1 (5 bases). This CDR3 has 14 residues. V shed 5 bases and J shed 7 bases, with 14 bases lying between them. Germline V gene data show CDR1 as SEHNR and CDR2 as FQNEAQ (reference sequence). The CDR3 nucleotides read TGTGCCAGCAGCCCAGGCAGGGTAGGCGGGGAGCTGTTTTTT. Translated: CASSPGRVGGELFF.

This clone was picked up a small number of times. V is TRBV5-1 and J is TRBJ1-4, with D maybe TRBD1 (6 bases). Per germline, CDR1 SGHRS and CDR2 YFSETQ. This CDR3 has 14 amino acids. Trimming pared 1 base from V and 6 bases from J, leaving 10 bases between. CDR3 region: CASSLWGLDEKLFF. For the CDR3, the DNA is TGCGCCAGCAGCTTGTGGGGGCTTGATGAAAAACTGTTTTTT.

The chain joins TRBV14 to TRBJ2-1; TRBD2 matches 10 bases. The CDR3 spans 15 residues. CDR1 is SGHDN and CDR2 is FVKESK in the germline V gene. V gave up 1 base and J gave up 4 bases; unmatched junction bases: 1. The CDR3 bases are TGTGCCAGCAGCCAAGGACTAGCGGGTTACAATGAGCAGTTCTTC. Amino acids: CASSQGLAGYNEQFF.

The rearrangement joins TRBV30 to TRBJ2-5; 13 bases map to TRBD2. This CDR3 region has 14 residues. V was pared by 3 bases and J by 2 bases, with 0 bases of the junction left unmatched. The germline V gene has CDR1 GTSNPN and CDR2 SVGIG (reference sequence). The CDR3 sequence: CAWRGLAGQETQYF. CDR3 DNA sequence: TGTGCCTGGAGGGGACTAGCGGGGCAAGAGACCCAGTACTTC.

V usage is TRBV25-1 and J usage is TRBJ1-2, with 8 bases identical to TRBD1. Trimming at V came to 3 bases and at J to 7 bases, leaving 10 bases not matched to a gene. This CDR3 spans 15 amino acids. CDR1 is MGHDK and CDR2 is SYGVNS in the germline V gene. The CDR3 sequence is CASSELTGEFGGYTF. The CDR3 DNA reads as TGTGCCAGCAGTGAGTTGACAGGGGAGTTTGGTGGCTACACCTTC.